Presented here are 26 T cell receptor beta chains from one specimen sequenced in a study of cytomegalovirus exposure and HLA in healthy donors. This table comes from immunoSEQ multiplex PCR, and its TCRdb copy is limited to in-frame clones, with some not included. The repertoire includes roughly 120,000 clones, around nine tenths of them detected once, and more than 1.4% sits in the top ten. The material sequenced was PBMCs. These receptors were taken from a woman between 25 and 40 years old in good health and CMV-seropositive.

The chain uses TRBV4-3 and TRBJ2-1; TRBD2 aligns across 11 bases. V gave up 2 bases and J gave up 10 bases; unmatched junction bases: 7. CDR1 is LGHNA and CDR2 is YSLEER in the germline V gene. CDR3 length equals 15 residues. Here the CDR3 reads CASSQQLAGAYEQFF. CDR3 DNA: TGCGCCAGCAGCCAACAACTAGCGGGAGCCTACGAGCAGTTCTTC.

This clone was seen only a few times. V and J are TRBV28 and TRBJ2-1; 7 bases match TRBD2. J lost 0 bases, V lost 5 bases, and 7 bases had no gene match. The germline V gene has CDR1 MDHEN and CDR2 SYDVKM. This CDR3 comprises 16 residues. In DNA, the CDR3 is TGTGCCAGCAGTGGATCGGGACTACACTCCTACAATGAGCAGTTCTTC. Protein product: CASSGSGLHSYNEQFF.

The chain is built from TRBV21-1 and TRBJ1-2; TRBD1, as called in the table, went unchecked against the DNA. TRBV21-1 is a known pseudogene. The CDR3 is 16 residues long. The CDR3 protein is CASSYSRGRGIYGYTF. The CDR3 DNA follows: TGTGCCAGCAGTTATTCCAGGGGGCGCGGAATCTATGGCTACACCTTC.

J is TRBJ2-2 and V is TRBV27, with D unclear. Trimming pared 3 bases from V and 6 bases from J, leaving 8 bases between. Germline values: CDR1 MNHEY, CDR2 SMNVEV (reference sequence). This CDR3 contains 13 residues. The CDR3 region has the DNA TGTGCCAGCAGTTTGTCCCCGGCCGGGGAGCTGTTTTTT. This gives the protein CASSLSPAGELFF.

This sequence joins TRBV28 and TRBJ2-7; D gene uncertain. CDR1 and CDR2 (germline): MDHEN, SYDVKM. This CDR3 comprises 14 residues. The ends were cut back, 3 bases at V and 7 bases at J, with 16 bases in the middle. CDR3 in DNA: TGTGCCAGCAGTTTTCCCAGTCCTTCGAGGGAGCAGTACTTC. Protein sequence: CASSFPSPSREQYF.

The chain couples TRBV15 to TRBJ2-1; TRBD2 agrees at 12 bases. Germline-derived CDR1 and CDR2 are LNHNV and YYDKDF (reference sequence). Losses at the gene ends were 3 bases for V and 7 bases for J; bases not matched to a gene: 13. The CDR3 has 18 residues. The CDR3: CATSRRLAGGQRGNEQFF. Here the CDR3 DNA reads TGTGCCACCAGCAGGAGGCTAGCGGGGGGGCAGCGTGGGAATGAGCAGTTCTTC.

The rearrangement joins TRBV5-4 to TRBJ2-7; 7 bases are a match to TRBD1. CDR3 length: 14 amino acids. Losses at the gene ends were 5 bases for V and 6 bases for J; bases not matched to a gene: 11. Germline CDR1 reads SGHNT; CDR2 reads YYREEE (reference sequence). The CDR3, as DNA: TGTGCCAGCAGTCCAGGGGGTGGGGGTCGCGAGCAGTACTTC. It translates to CASSPGGGGREQYF.

The J gene is TRBJ2-5, the V gene TRBV11-1; unclear D gene. V lost 4 bases, J lost 0 bases, and 9 bases lay in between. Germline CDR1 is SGHAT and CDR2 is FQDESV (reference sequence). The CDR3 consists of 14 residues. The CDR3: CASSSETDQETQYF. The CDR3 DNA follows: TGTGCCAGCAGCTCCGAAACTGACCAAGAGACCCAGTACTTC. The full variable domain, completed using reference TRBV11-1 and TRBJ2-5, is EAEVAQSPRYKITEKSQAVAFWCDPISGHATLYWYRQILGQGPELLVQFQDESVVDDSQLPKDRFSAERLKGVDSTLKIQPAELGDSAMYLCASSSETDQETQYFGPGTRLLVL.

This sequence joins TRBV7-9 and TRBJ1-5; 9 nucleotides line up with TRBD1. This CDR3 region has 17 residues. Germline values: CDR1 SEHNR, CDR2 FQNEAQ (reference sequence). After removal of 5 bases from V and 1 base from J, the junction contained 9 bases not matched to a gene. The CDR3 DNA follows: TGTGCCAGCAGCCCCGGGACAGGGACAGGAAGCAATCAGCCCCAGCATTTT. Its translation: CASSPGTGTGSNQPQHF.

The J gene is TRBJ2-5, the V gene TRBV5-4; 10 bases align to TRBD2. The germline V gene encodes CDR1 SGHNT and CDR2 YYREEE (reference sequence). Losses at the gene ends were 4 bases for V and 5 bases for J; bases not matched to a gene: 2. The CDR3 has 13 amino acids. CDR3 sequence reads: CASSQTSGETQYF. CDR3 coding DNA: TGTGCCAGCAGCCAGACTAGCGGGGAGACCCAGTACTTC. Filled out from reference TRBV5-4 and TRBJ2-5, the complete variable domain reads ETGVTQSPTHLIKTRGQQVTLRCSSQSGHNTVSWYQQALGQGPQFIFQYYREEENGRGNFPPRFSGLQFPNYSSELNVNALELDDSALYLCASSQTSGETQYFGPGTRLLVL.

The rearrangement uses TRBV28 and TRBJ1-5; 9 bases line up with TRBD1. Looked up from germline, CDR1 is MDHEN and CDR2 is SYDVKM. This CDR3 is built from 18 residues. Losses at the gene ends were 7 bases for V and 1 base for J; bases not matched to a gene: 14. As DNA, the CDR3 is TGTGCCAGCATAGGGACAGGGATGAGTCTTATGAGCAATCAGCCCCAGCATTTT. Translating gives CASIGTGMSLMSNQPQHF. Based on the CDR3 plus reference TRBV28 and TRBJ1-5, the full variable domain is DVKVTQSSRYLVKRTGEKVFLECVQDMDHENMFWYRQDPGLGLRLIYFSYDVKMKEKGDIPEGYSVSREKKERFSLILESASTNQTSMYLCASIGTGMSLMSNQPQHFGDGTRLSIL.

The chain couples TRBV30 to TRBJ2-7; tentatively, D is TRBD1 (5 bases). Germline CDR1 GTSNPN, CDR2 SVGIG (reference sequence). Trimming removed 0 bases from V and 5 bases from J, with 20 bases in between. This CDR3 contains 16 residues. CDR3 nucleotides: TGTGCCTGGAGTGTAGGACAAATCTACTCTGGTAACGAGCAGTACTTC. It specifies CAWSVGQIYSGNEQYF.

The chain carries TRBV4-3 and TRBJ2-7; 9 bases match TRBD2. CDR1 and CDR2 from the germline V gene are LGHNA and YSLEER. The CDR3 runs to 16 residues. The ends lost 0 bases at V and 3 bases at J; junction bases unmatched: 6. This chain's CDR3 is CASSQEMSSGVYEQYF. CDR3 nucleotide sequence: TGCGCCAGCAGCCAAGAGATGTCTAGCGGGGTCTACGAGCAGTACTTC.

This chain links TRBV4-3 with TRBJ2-7, with 7 bases aligning to TRBD2. Germline assignment: CDR1 LGHNA and CDR2 YSLEER. The trim removed 6 bases at V and 2 bases at J, leaving 10 bases unmatched. The CDR3 loop spans 15 amino acids. The CDR3 protein is CASSLLRGMPYEQYF. As DNA, the CDR3 is TGCGCCAGCAGTCTACTGCGGGGGATGCCCTACGAGCAGTACTTC.

The V gene is TRBV18, the J gene TRBJ2-1; 7 bases are shared with TRBD2. Germline loops: CDR1 KGHSH, CDR2 LQKENI. The trim removed 3 bases at V and 10 bases at J, leaving 9 bases unmatched. This CDR3 spans 14 amino acids. The DNA of the CDR3 is TGTGCCAGCTCACCTTCCGCGACTAGCTCGGAGCAGTTCTTC. It encodes CASSPSATSSEQFF.

The V and J genes are TRBV15 and TRBJ2-5, with a weak D call TRBD1 (5 bases). Deletions cut 1 base from V and 8 bases from J, with 11 bases between. Germline V gene lookup returns CDR1 LNHNV and CDR2 YYDKDF (reference sequence). The CDR3 covers 13 residues. In DNA form, the CDR3 reads TGTGCCACCAGCAGAGCCACAGGAGAAACCCAGTACTTC. This encodes CATSRATGETQYF.

This clone showed up just once. CDR3 protein: CASSRRDRGPEAFF. DNA of the CDR3: TGTGCCAGCAGCCGCCGGGACAGGGGGCCGGAAGCTTTCTTT. The chain combines TRBV5-6 with TRBJ1-1; 12 bases match TRBD1. Germline V CDR1 and CDR2: SGHDT, YYEEEE. CDR3 length: 14 residues. The V gene end was trimmed by 4 bases and the J gene end by 8 bases; junction bases not matched to a gene: 6.

About this clone: Other DNA variants within this sample encode the same CDR3. The chain couples TRBV5-1 to TRBJ2-5, with a possible D match to TRBD2 (6 bases). The CDR3 length is 13 residues. Trimming left V 4 bases short and J 1 base short, with 8 bases between. From germline, CDR1 is SGHRS and CDR2 YFSETQ. The CDR3 reads CASSLGGQETQYF. CDR3 coding DNA: TGCGCCAGCAGCCTCGGGGGCCAAGAGACCCAGTACTTC. The variable domain in full, completed from reference TRBV5-1 and TRBJ2-5, reads KAGVTQTPRYLIKTRGQQVTLSCSPISGHRSVSWYQQTPGQGLQFLFEYFSETQRNKGNFPGRFSGRQFSNSRSEMNVSTLELGDSALYLCASSLGGQETQYFGPGTRLLVL.

The table lists this clone with a few counts. The chain uses TRBV13 and TRBJ2-7, with D perhaps TRBD2 (7 bases). Germline CDR1 is PRHDT and CDR2 is FYEKMQ (reference sequence). The CDR3 runs 14 residues. Trimming shortened V by 4 bases and J by 8 bases, and 18 bases separated the two germline ends. CDR3 bases: TGTGCCAGCAGCTCCGGTGGTGAGGGGGGGAAGCAGTACTTC. It specifies CASSSGGEGGKQYF.

V and J are TRBV4-3 and TRBJ2-7; 8 bases match TRBD1. The germline V gene encodes CDR1 LGHNA and CDR2 YSLEER. With V trimmed by 5 bases and J by 2 bases, 5 bases remained unmatched. The CDR3 runs 14 residues. CDR3 in amino acids: CASSLGTGTYEQYF. In DNA form, the CDR3 reads TGCGCCAGCAGCTTGGGGACAGGCACCTACGAGCAGTACTTC.

The chain combines TRBV30 with TRBJ1-2; 7 nucleotides agree with TRBD1. The CDR3 runs to 12 residues. V lost 3 bases and J lost 7; bases outside the gene matches: 5. Germline lookup yields CDR1 GTSNPN and CDR2 SVGIG (reference sequence). The DNA of the CDR3 is TGTGCCTGGAGGGGGGACAGCCTTGGCTACACCTTC. Its protein is CAWRGDSLGYTF. Full variable domain (missing parts from reference TRBV30 and TRBJ1-2): SQTIHQWPATLVQPVGSPLSLECTVEGTSNPNLYWYRQAAGRGLQLLFYSVGIGQISSEVPQNLSASRPQDRQFILSSKKLLLSDSGFYLCAWRGDSLGYTFGSGTRLTVV.

The chain employs TRBV2 and TRBJ2-7, with 7 bases that match TRBD1. Germline V gives CDR1 SNHLY, CDR2 FYNNEI. V was pared by 6 bases and J by 3 bases, with 5 bases of the junction left unmatched. This CDR3 region has 13 residues. The CDR3 is CASRGTALYEQYF. CDR3 DNA: TGTGCCAGCAGAGGGACAGCCCTCTACGAGCAGTACTTC.

The V gene is TRBV5-1, the J gene TRBJ2-1; TRBD1 matches at 7 bases. Germline CDR1 and CDR2: SGHRS and YFSETQ. This CDR3 spans 16 amino acids. The J segment lost 2 bases and the V segment lost 4 bases, leaving 9 bases of the junction unmatched. The CDR3 sequence is CASSPGQAPTYNEQFF. The CDR3 nucleotides are TGCGCCAGCAGCCCAGGACAGGCGCCTACCTACAATGAGCAGTTCTTC.

J is TRBJ2-5 and V is TRBV10-3; D possibly corresponds to TRBD2 (6 bases). Between the trimmed V and J ends, which lost 4 bases and 5 bases, there was a span of 17 bases. The germline V gene encodes CDR1 ENHRY and CDR2 SYGVKD. The length of the CDR3 is 15 residues. CDR3 in amino acids: CAISAPDRAGETQYF. The CDR3 DNA reads TGTGCCATCAGTGCCCCGGACCGGGCGGGGGAGACCCAGTACTTC.

The V call is TRBV6-6, the J call TRBJ1-4, with 7 bases that match TRBD1. Germline V CDR1 and CDR2: MNHNY, SVGAGI (reference sequence). V dropped 6 bases and J dropped 8; count of bases not matched to a gene: 9. CDR3 length equals 14 residues. CDR3 region: CASSRGMDLEKLFF. The CDR3 region has the DNA TGTGCCAGCAGCAGGGGGATGGATCTCGAAAAACTGTTTTTT.

The chain uses TRBV15 and TRBJ2-3; D possibly corresponds to TRBD2 (5 bases). V was trimmed by 3 bases and J by 3 bases, leaving 13 bases between them. Germline V lookup: CDR1 LNHNV, CDR2 YYDKDF (reference sequence). The CDR3 length is 15 residues. In DNA form, the CDR3 reads TGTGCCACCAGCAGCTTGGGTGGGAGAACAGATACGCAGTATTTT. Its translation: CATSSLGGRTDTQYF. Full variable domain (outside the CDR3, taken from reference TRBV15 and TRBJ2-3): DAMVIQNPRYQVTQFGKPVTLSCSQTLNHNVMYWYQQKSSQAPKLLFHYYDKDFNNEADTPDNFQSRRPNTSFCFLDIRSPGLGDTAMYLCATSSLGGRTDTQYFGPGTRLTVL.